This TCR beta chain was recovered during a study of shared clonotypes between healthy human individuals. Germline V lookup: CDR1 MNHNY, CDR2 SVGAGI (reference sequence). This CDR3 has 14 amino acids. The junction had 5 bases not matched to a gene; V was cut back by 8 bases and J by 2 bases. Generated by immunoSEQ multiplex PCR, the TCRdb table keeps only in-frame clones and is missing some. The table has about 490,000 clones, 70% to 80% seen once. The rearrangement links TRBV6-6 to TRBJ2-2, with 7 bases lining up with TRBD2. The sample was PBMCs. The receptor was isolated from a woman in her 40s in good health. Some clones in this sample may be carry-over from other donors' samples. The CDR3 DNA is TGTGCCAGCGTACTAGCGCCTAACACCGGGGAGCTGTTTTTT. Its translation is CASVLAPNTGELFF.